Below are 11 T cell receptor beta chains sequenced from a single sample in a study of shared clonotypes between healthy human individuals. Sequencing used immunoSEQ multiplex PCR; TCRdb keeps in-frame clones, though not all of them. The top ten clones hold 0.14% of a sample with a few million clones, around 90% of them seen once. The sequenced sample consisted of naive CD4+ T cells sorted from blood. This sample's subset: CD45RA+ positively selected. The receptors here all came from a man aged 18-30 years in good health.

CDR3 sequence: CASSVSGIRSYNEQFF. The CDR3 nucleotides are TGCGCCAGCAGCGTTAGCGGAATCCGCTCCTACAATGAGCAGTTCTTC. The chain combines TRBV10-2 with TRBJ2-1; weak D call: TRBD2 (6 bases). This CDR3 comprises 16 residues. The germline CDR1 and CDR2 sequences are WSHSY and SAAADI. The V and J ends lost 6 bases and 0 bases respectively, with 15 bases between them.

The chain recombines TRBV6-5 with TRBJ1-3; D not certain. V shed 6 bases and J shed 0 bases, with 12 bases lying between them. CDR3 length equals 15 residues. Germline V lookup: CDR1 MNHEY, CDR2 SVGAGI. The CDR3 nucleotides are TGTGCCAGCAGACAAGACGGCCTCTCTGGAAACACCATATATTTT. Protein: CASRQDGLSGNTIYF.

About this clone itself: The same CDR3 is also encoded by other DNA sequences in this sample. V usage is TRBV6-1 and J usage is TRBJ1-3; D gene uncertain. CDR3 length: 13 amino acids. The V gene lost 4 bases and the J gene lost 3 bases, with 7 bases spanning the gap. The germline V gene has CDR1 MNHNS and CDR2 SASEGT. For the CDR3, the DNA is TGTGCCAGCAGTGGGACGGGTGGAAACACCATATATTTT. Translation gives CASSGTGGNTIYF.

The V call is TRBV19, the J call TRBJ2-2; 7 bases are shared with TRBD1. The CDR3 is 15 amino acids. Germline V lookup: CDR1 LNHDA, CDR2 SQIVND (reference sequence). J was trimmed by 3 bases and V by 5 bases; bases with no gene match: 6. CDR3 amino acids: CASSVDRVYTGELFF. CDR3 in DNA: TGTGCCAGTAGTGTCGACAGGGTATACACCGGGGAGCTGTTTTTT.

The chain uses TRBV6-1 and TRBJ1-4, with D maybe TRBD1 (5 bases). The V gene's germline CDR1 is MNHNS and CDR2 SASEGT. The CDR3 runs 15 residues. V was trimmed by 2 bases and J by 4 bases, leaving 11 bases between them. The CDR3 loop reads CASSEQGWRNEKLFF. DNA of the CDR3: TGTGCCAGCAGTGAACAGGGATGGCGTAATGAAAAACTGTTTTTT.

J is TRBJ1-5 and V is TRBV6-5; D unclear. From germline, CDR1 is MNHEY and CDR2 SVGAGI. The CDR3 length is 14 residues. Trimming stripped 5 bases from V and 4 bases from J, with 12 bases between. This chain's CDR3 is CASSPSLGNQPQHF. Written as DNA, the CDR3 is TGTGCCAGCAGTCCGTCCCTGGGGAATCAGCCCCAGCATTTT.

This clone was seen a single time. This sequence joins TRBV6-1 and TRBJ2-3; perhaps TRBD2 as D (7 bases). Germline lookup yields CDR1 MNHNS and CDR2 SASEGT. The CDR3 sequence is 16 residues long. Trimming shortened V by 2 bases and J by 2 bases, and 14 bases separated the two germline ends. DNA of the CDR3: TGTGCCAGCAGTGAATTTGCGGGGGCCTTCACAGATACGCAGTATTTT. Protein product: CASSEFAGAFTDTQYF.

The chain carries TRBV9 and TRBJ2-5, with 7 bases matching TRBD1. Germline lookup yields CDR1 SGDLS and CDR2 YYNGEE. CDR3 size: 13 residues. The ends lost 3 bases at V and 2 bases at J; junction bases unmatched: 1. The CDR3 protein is CASSEGQQETQYF. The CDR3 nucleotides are TGTGCCAGCAGCGAGGGACAGCAAGAGACCCAGTACTTC.

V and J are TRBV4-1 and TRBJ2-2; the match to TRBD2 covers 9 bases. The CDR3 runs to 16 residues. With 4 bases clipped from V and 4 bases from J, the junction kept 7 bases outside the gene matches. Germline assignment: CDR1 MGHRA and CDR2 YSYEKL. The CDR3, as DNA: TGCGCCAGCAGCCCTCTCTGGCGGGGGGGCACCGGGGAGCTGTTTTTT. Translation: CASSPLWRGGTGELFF.

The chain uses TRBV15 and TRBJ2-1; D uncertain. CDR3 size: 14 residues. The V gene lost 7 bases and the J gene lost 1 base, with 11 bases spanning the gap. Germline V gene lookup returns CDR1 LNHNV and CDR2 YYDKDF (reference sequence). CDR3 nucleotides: TGTGCCACCACCCCTCGCGGTTCCTACAATGAGCAGTTCTTC. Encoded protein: CATTPRGSYNEQFF.

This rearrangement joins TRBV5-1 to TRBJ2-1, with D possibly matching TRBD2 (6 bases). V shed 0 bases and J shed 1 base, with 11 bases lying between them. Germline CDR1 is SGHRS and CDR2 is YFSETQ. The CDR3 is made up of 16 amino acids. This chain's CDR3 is CASSLAAGRSYNEQFF. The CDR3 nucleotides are TGCGCCAGCAGCTTGGCGGCGGGGCGGTCCTACAATGAGCAGTTCTTC.